A selection of T cell receptor beta chains follows, all from one sample in a study of PD-L1 blockade in urothelial cancer. Produced via immunoSEQ multiplex PCR; TCRdb's table is partial and in-frame only. The sample shows roughly 67,000 clones, approximately 86% of them seen only once. The sample consisted of PBMCs, taken around atezolizumab (anti-PD-L1) treatment. The receptors originated from a man between 60 and 75 years old with urothelial cancer. Each CDR3 is given without its conserved first and last residue. The order of the fields is V gene, J gene, CDR3 protein.

>TRBV27|TRBJ1-2
ASRPDRDYGYT
>TRBV7-3|TRBJ2-3
ASSRLAGSDTQY
>TRBV5-5|TRBJ2-3
ASSLSQDRGRGTQY
>TRBV5-1|TRBJ2-6
ASSRLGHVSRGSGANVLT
>TRBV11-2|TRBJ2-3
ASSPGGGSLGTDTQY
>TRBV9|TRBJ2-5
ASSTRPGEWETQY
>TRBV11-3|TRBJ1-1
ASSSPPENTEAF
>TRBV19|TRBJ1-5
ASSAVRTGNQPQH
>TRBV9|TRBJ2-3
ASSVGIPGLARPDTQY
>TRBV11-2|TRBJ1-2
ASSSQLTGAGYT
>TRBV2|TRBJ2-5
ASREQGVRQETQY
>TRBV4-2|TRBJ1-3
ASSQERQTGNTIY
>TRBV6-5|TRBJ1-3
ASSRDRFSGNTIY
>TRBV15|TRBJ2-3
ATSRVPWRSGGAGTDTQY
>TRBV28|TRBJ2-5
ASSPERGGSETQY
>TRBV11-2|TRBJ2-7
ASSPVQGSSYEQY
>TRBV27|TRBJ1-6
ASSFTSSYNSPLH
>TRBV10-3|TRBJ2-7
AISERTGRSEQY
>TRBV10-1|TRBJ1-6
ASKENYNSPLH
>TRBV4-2|TRBJ1-4
ASSQAAGPRLWAGNEKLF
>TRBV4-3|TRBJ1-1
ASSPTGNTEAF
>TRBV2|TRBJ2-2
ASSVGLAGENTGELF
>TRBV5-1|TRBJ2-3
ASRREGGVTDTQY
>TRBV5-1|TRBJ2-1
ASSLGRSGGLAYEQF
>TRBV5-6|TRBJ2-7
ASSLDSWGREQY
>TRBV7-2|TRBJ2-3
ASRTWGYPTDTQY
>TRBV25-1|TRBJ1-2
ASSEPGQSHGYT
>TRBV7-9|TRBJ2-2
ASSPRGGTPTGELF
>TRBV4-1|TRBJ2-5
ASSQAPGPGETQY
>TRBV7-9|TRBJ1-1
ASTLGGSGTEAF
>TRBV6-1|TRBJ1-2
ASSVRHLYGYT
>TRBV5-1|TRBJ2-7
ASSLGGAESYEQY
>TRBV4-3|TRBJ2-3
ASSQRPGDTQY
>TRBV2|TRBJ2-2
ASSEAIRRLTGELF
>TRBV11-2|TRBJ2-7
ASSLAAGFPYEQY
>TRBV6-5|TRBJ2-5
ASSYFGGETQY
>TRBV29-1|TRBJ2-2
SVSSGGHGELF